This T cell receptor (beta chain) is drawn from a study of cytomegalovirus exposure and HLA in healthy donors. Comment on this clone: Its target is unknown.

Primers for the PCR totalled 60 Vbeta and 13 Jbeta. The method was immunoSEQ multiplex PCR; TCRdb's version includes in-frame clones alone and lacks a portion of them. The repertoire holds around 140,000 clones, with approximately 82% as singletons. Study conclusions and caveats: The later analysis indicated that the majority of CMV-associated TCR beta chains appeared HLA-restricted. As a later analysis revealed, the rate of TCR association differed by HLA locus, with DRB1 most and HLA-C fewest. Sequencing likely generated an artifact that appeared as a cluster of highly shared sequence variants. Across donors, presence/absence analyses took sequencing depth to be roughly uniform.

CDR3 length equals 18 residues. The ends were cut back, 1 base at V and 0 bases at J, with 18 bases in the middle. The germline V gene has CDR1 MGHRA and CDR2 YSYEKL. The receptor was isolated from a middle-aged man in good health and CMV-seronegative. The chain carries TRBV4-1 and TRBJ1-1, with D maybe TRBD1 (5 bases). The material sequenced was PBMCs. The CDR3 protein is CASSQAAKSGFMNTEAFF. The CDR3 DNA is TGCGCCAGCAGCCAAGCAGCGAAGTCAGGGTTCATGAACACTGAAGCTTTCTTT.